Below, 17 T cell receptor beta chains from the same sample are listed, as sequenced in a study of cytomegalovirus exposure and HLA in healthy donors. A multiplex PCR was run with 60 Vbeta primers and 13 Jbeta primers. The protocol was immunoSEQ multiplex PCR, while the TCRdb copy is restricted to in-frame clones and leaves out a portion. Of fewer than 250,000 clones in the sample, 82% were seen once. The source material was PBMCs. The receptors originated from a man aged 40-50 years in good health and CMV-seropositive.

The chain couples TRBV27 to TRBJ2-7, with D possibly TRBD1 on 6 matching bases. V lost 6 bases and J lost 3, with 21 bases in between. Germline V gene data show CDR1 as MNHEY and CDR2 as SMNVEV (reference sequence). This CDR3 comprises 16 residues. The CDR3 coding sequence is TGTGCCAGCAGACGAGACCAGGGGCAGGGTGACTACGAGCAGTACTTC. Protein sequence: CASRRDQGQGDYEQYF.

This rearrangement joins TRBV2 to TRBJ2-7; no firm D call. The germline gives CDR1 SNHLY, CDR2 FYNNEI. V was cut by 1 base and J by 3 bases, with 7 bases left in between. The CDR3 has 13 residues. CDR3 in DNA: TGTGCCAGCAGTGAAGGGGCCGTCTACGAGCAGTACTTC. It translates to CASSEGAVYEQYF.

This chain links TRBV30 with TRBJ1-1; a weak D match, TRBD1 (5 bases). V dropped 2 bases and J dropped 3 bases, with 7 bases sitting between them. The CDR3 sequence is 12 residues long. From germline, CDR1 is GTSNPN and CDR2 SVGIG (reference sequence). The CDR3 here is CAWSRGHTEAFF. CDR3 nucleotide sequence: TGTGCCTGGAGTAGGGGTCACACTGAAGCTTTCTTT.

This clone was recorded only once. The V call is TRBV7-9, the J call TRBJ2-5; 11 bases are shared with TRBD2. The V gene end was trimmed by 5 bases and the J gene end by 3 bases; junction bases not matched to a gene: 5. From germline, CDR1 is SEHNR and CDR2 FQNEAQ (reference sequence). The CDR3 totals 15 residues. The CDR3 protein is CASSATSGVKETQYF. Written as DNA, the CDR3 is TGTGCCAGCAGCGCGACTAGCGGGGTTAAAGAGACCCAGTACTTC. The whole variable domain, filled in from reference TRBV7-9 and TRBJ2-5, reads DTGVSQNPRHKITKRGQNVTFRCDPISEHNRLYWYRQTLGQGPEFLTYFQNEAQLEKSRLLSDRFSAERPKGSFSTLEIQRTEQGDSAMYLCASSATSGVKETQYFGPGTRLLVL.

The chain uses TRBV10-3 and TRBJ1-1; 7 nucleotides agree with TRBD1. Germline V gene sequence: CDR1 ENHRY, CDR2 SYGVKD. V lost 2 bases, J lost 2 bases, and 2 bases stayed unmatched. The CDR3 has 14 residues. This chain's CDR3 is CAISETGVNTEAFF. The CDR3 bases are TGTGCCATCAGTGAGACAGGGGTTAACACTGAAGCTTTCTTT.

This chain uses TRBV27 with TRBJ2-7, with D perhaps TRBD1 (8 bases). The CDR3 has 14 amino acids. CDR1 is MNHEY, CDR2 SMNVEV, per germline (reference sequence). Trimming cost V 5 bases and J 4 bases, with 15 bases left between them. CDR3 sequence reads: CASSLSQGGYEQYF. The CDR3 DNA reads as TGTGCCAGCAGTCTCTCACAGGGGGGGTACGAGCAGTACTTC.

V and J are TRBV7-2 and TRBJ2-3; 9 nucleotides match TRBD2. J was trimmed by 4 bases and V by 5 bases; bases with no gene match: 4. The CDR3 length is 14 residues. The germline V gene encodes CDR1 SGHTA and CDR2 FQGNSA. CDR3 coding DNA: TGTGCCAGCAGCGGGAAGCGGGGGGCAGATACGCAGTATTTT. Amino acid sequence: CASSGKRGADTQYF. Together with reference TRBV7-2 and TRBJ2-3, the CDR3 gives the full variable domain: GAGVSQSPSNKVTEKGKDVELRCDPISGHTALYWYRQSLGQGLEFLIYFQGNSAPDKSGLPSDRFSAERTGGSVSTLTIQRTQQEDSAVYLCASSGKRGADTQYFGPGTRLTVL.

In its sample, this clone was seen once. The rearrangement uses TRBV27 and TRBJ2-1; a weak D match, TRBD2 (5 bases). The V end was cut by 3 bases, the J end by 7 bases, with 7 bases between. The length of the CDR3 is 12 residues. Germline-derived CDR1 and CDR2 are MNHEY and SMNVEV (reference sequence). CDR3 coding DNA: TGTGCCAGCAGTTTGTCGGGAAATGAGCAGTTCTTC. Amino acid sequence: CASSLSGNEQFF.

This chain connects TRBV19 to TRBJ2-2; D call uncertain. The CDR3 contains 14 residues. Trimming stripped 7 bases from V and 3 bases from J, with 12 bases between. Per the germline V gene, CDR1 is LNHDA and CDR2 is SQIVND (reference sequence). The CDR3 sequence is CASKAGLDTGELFF. In DNA, the CDR3 is TGTGCCAGTAAGGCAGGTCTCGACACCGGGGAGCTGTTTTTT. Full variable domain (missing parts from reference TRBV19 and TRBJ2-2): DGGITQSPKYLFRKEGQNVTLSCEQNLNHDAMYWYRQDPGQGLRLIYYSQIVNDFQKGDIAEGYSVSREKKESFPLTVTSAQKNPTAFYLCASKAGLDTGELFFGEGSRLTVL.

This clone occurred a few times. The chain is built from TRBV2 and TRBJ2-7; TRBD2 matches at 11 bases. V lost 7 bases, J lost 4 bases, and 6 bases stayed unmatched. The germline V gene has CDR1 SNHLY and CDR2 FYNNEI. CDR3 length equals 14 residues. The CDR3 region is CASKPGTSGYEQYV. Here the CDR3 DNA reads TGTGCCAGCAAACCTGGGACTAGCGGATACGAGCAGTACGTC.

This chain connects TRBV2 to TRBJ2-7, with 12 bases fitting TRBD2. CDR3 length: 14 amino acids. V shed 7 bases and J 4 bases; nucleotides not matched to a gene: 5. Per the germline V gene, CDR1 is SNHLY and CDR2 is FYNNEI. The DNA of the CDR3 is TGTGCCAGCATCGGGACTAGCGGGCAATACGAGCAGTACGTC. It specifies CASIGTSGQYEQYV.

J is TRBJ1-5 and V is TRBV19; 9 bases align to TRBD1. Germline CDR1 reads LNHDA; CDR2 reads SQIVND (reference sequence). This CDR3 is built from 17 residues. Unmatched junction bases numbered 11, after V lost 4 bases and J lost 4 bases. CDR3 bases: TGTGCCAGTAGTACCCTCCCTCCTGGACAGGGGAATCAGCCCCAGCATTTT. This translates into CASSTLPPGQGNQPQHF.

The chain couples TRBV7-9 to TRBJ2-7; TRBD1 matches 7 bases. Germline trimming cut 6 bases from V and 0 bases from J; bases unmatched to any gene: 5. CDR3 length equals 14 residues. The germline CDR1 and CDR2 sequences are SEHNR and FQNEAQ (reference sequence). CDR3 sequence: CASRSWDSSYEQYF. As DNA, the CDR3 is TGTGCCAGCAGGTCGTGGGACAGCTCCTACGAGCAGTACTTC.

The chain employs TRBV27 and TRBJ2-7; D may be TRBD1 (5 bases). The germline V gene has CDR1 MNHEY and CDR2 SMNVEV (reference sequence). CDR3 length: 13 residues. Trimming removed 3 bases from V and 9 bases from J, with 15 bases in between. The CDR3 loop reads CASSFSSQGWQYV. As DNA, the CDR3 is TGTGCCAGCAGTTTTTCGTCCCAGGGATGGCAGTACGTC.

The rearrangement links TRBV30 to TRBJ1-4; 8 bases are shared with TRBD1. J gave up 10 bases and V 0 bases, and 10 bases lay outside the gene matches. The CDR3 extends over 15 amino acids. The germline CDR1 and CDR2 sequences are GTSNPN and SVGIG (reference sequence). As DNA, the CDR3 is TGTGCCTGGAGTGTACCGTCGACAGGGGTTGGAAAACTGTTTTTT. Its protein product is CAWSVPSTGVGKLFF. The full variable domain, rest sourced from reference TRBV30 and TRBJ1-4, is SQTIHQWPATLVQPVGSPLSLECTVEGTSNPNLYWYRQAAGRGLQLLFYSVGIGQISSEVPQNLSASRPQDRQFILSSKKLLLSDSGFYLCAWSVPSTGVGKLFFGSGTQLSVL.

Comments on this clone: In the same sample, other DNA sequences code for this CDR3. The J gene is TRBJ2-1, the V gene TRBV6-1; 11 positions match TRBD2. This CDR3 region has 15 residues. J lost 5 bases, V lost 3 bases, and 3 bases had no gene match. The germline CDR1 and CDR2 sequences are MNHNS and SASEGT. The CDR3 reads CASSEASGRNNEQFF. For the CDR3, the DNA is TGTGCCAGCAGTGAGGCTAGCGGGAGGAACAATGAGCAGTTCTTC.

The chain couples TRBV6-5 to TRBJ1-1; no clear D gene. Germline CDR1 reads MNHEY; CDR2 reads SVGAGI. Trimming took 0 bases from V and 0 from J, leaving 8 bases between them. The CDR3 contains 15 residues. In DNA form, the CDR3 reads TGTGCCAGCAGTTACTCGAGGTGGATGAACACTGAAGCTTTCTTT. Translation: CASSYSRWMNTEAFF.